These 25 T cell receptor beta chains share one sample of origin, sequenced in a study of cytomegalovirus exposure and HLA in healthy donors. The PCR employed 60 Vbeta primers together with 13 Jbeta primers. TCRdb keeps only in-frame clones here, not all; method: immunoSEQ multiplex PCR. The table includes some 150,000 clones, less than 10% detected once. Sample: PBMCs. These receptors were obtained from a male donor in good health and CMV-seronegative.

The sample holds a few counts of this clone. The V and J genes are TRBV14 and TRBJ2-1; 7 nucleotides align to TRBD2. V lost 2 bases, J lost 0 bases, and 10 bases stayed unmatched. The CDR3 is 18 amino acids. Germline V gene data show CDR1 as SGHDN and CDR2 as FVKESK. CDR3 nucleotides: TGTGCCAGCAGCCAACGAGGGAGTGGGGACTACTCCTACAATGAGCAGTTCTTC. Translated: CASSQRGSGDYSYNEQFF.

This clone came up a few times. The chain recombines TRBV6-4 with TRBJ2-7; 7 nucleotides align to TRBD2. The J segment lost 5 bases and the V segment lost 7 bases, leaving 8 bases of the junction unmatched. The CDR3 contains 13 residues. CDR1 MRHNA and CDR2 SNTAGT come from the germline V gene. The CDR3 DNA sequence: TGTGCCAGCAAGGCGGGGGAGGGCCACGAGCAGTACTTC. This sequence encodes CASKAGEGHEQYF.

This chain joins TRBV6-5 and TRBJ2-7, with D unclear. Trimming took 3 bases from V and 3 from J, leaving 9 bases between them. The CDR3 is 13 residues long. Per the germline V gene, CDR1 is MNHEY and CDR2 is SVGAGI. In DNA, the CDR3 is TGTGCCAGCAGTTATGTCACGGGCTACGAGCAGTACTTC. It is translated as CASSYVTGYEQYF.

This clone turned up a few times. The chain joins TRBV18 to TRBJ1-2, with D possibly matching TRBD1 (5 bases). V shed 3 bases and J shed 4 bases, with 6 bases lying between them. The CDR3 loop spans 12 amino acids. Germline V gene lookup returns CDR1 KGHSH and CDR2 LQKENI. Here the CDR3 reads CASSPGGYGYTF. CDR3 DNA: TGTGCCAGCTCACCGGGGGGCTATGGCTACACCTTC.

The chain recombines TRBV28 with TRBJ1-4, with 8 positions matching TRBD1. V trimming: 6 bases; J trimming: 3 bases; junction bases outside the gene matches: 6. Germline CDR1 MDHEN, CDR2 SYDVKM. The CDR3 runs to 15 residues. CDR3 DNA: TGTGCCAGCAGACCCGGGGGACAGGCTAATGAAAAACTGTTTTTT. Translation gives CASRPGGQANEKLFF.

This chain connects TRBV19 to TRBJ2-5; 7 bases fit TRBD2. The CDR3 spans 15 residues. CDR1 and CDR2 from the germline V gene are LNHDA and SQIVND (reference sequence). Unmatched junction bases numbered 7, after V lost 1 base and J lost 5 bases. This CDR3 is CASSIGRLAGETQYF. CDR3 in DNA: TGTGCCAGTAGTATAGGCCGACTAGCCGGGGAGACCCAGTACTTC.

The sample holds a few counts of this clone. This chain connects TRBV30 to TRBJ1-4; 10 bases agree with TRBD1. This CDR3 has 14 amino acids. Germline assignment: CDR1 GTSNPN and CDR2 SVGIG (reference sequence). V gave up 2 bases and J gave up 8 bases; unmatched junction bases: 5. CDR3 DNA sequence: TGTGCCTGGAGTTCAGGGACAGGGGCGGAAAAACTGTTTTTT. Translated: CAWSSGTGAEKLFF.

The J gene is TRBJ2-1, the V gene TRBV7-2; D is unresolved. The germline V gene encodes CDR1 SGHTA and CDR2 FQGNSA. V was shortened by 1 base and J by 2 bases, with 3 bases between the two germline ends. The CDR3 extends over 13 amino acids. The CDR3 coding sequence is TGTGCCAGCAGCTTAGGAGCCTACAATGAGCAGTTCTTC. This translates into CASSLGAYNEQFF.

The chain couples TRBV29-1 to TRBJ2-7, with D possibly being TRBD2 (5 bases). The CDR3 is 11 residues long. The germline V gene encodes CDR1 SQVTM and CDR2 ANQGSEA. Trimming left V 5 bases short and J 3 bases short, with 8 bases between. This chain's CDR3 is CSVKRDYEQYF. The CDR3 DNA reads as TGCAGCGTTAAACGGGACTACGAGCAGTACTTC.

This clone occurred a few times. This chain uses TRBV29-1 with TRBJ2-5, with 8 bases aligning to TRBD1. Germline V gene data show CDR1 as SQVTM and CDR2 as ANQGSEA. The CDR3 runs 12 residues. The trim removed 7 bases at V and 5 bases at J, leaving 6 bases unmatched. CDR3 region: CSGLTGVETQYF. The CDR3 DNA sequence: TGCAGCGGGTTGACAGGGGTGGAGACCCAGTACTTC.

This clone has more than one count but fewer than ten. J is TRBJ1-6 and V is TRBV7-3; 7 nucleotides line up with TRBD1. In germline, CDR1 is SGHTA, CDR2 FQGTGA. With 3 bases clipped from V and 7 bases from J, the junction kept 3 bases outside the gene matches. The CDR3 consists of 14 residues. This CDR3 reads CASSLTGNNSPLHF. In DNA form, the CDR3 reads TGTGCCAGCAGCTTGACAGGGAACAATTCACCCCTCCACTTT.

CDR3 region: CASSLTAGGGNEQFF. CDR3 bases: TGTGCCAGCTCGCTAACAGCGGGAGGTGGCAATGAGCAGTTCTTC. The rearrangement uses TRBV18 and TRBJ2-1; 9 bases match TRBD2. With 6 bases clipped from V and 6 bases from J, the junction kept 9 bases outside the gene matches. There are 15 residues in the CDR3. Germline loops: CDR1 KGHSH, CDR2 LQKENI.

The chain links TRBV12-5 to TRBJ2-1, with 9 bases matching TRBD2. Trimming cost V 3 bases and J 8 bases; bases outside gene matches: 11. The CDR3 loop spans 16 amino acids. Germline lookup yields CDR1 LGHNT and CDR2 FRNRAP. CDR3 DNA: TGTGCTAGTGGTTTCGTCTCCGGCGGGGGGGCCTATGAGCAGTTCTTC. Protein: CASGFVSGGGAYEQFF.

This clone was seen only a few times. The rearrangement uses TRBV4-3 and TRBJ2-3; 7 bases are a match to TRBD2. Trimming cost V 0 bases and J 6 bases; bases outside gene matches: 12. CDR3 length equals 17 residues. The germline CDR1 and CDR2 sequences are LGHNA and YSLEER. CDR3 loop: CASSQEASGRGWDTQYF. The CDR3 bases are TGCGCCAGCAGCCAAGAGGCTAGCGGCCGAGGGTGGGATACGCAGTATTTT.

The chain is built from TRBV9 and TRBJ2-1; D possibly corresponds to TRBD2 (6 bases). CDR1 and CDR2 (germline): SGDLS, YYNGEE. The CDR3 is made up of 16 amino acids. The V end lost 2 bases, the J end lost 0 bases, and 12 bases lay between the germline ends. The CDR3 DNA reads TGTGCCAGCAGCGTCCTAGCCGGGAGCTCCTACAATGAGCAGTTCTTC. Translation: CASSVLAGSSYNEQFF.

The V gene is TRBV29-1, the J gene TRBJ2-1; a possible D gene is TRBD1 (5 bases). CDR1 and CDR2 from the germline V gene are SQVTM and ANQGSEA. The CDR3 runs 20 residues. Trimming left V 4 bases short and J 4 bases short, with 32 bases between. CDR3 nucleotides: TGCAGCGTTGCGAGATCCCTCGACAGCCGGCGCACCCTCGGTTACAATGAGCAGTTCTTC. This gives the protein CSVARSLDSRRTLGYNEQFF.

CDR3 residues: CASSLQFSYEQYF. The CDR3 nucleotides are TGTGCCAGCAGCCTACAGTTCTCCTACGAGCAGTACTTC. J is TRBJ2-7 and V is TRBV7-2; D uncertain. V was pared by 5 bases and J by 0 bases, with 8 bases between. This CDR3 spans 13 amino acids. Germline assignment: CDR1 SGHTA and CDR2 FQGNSA.

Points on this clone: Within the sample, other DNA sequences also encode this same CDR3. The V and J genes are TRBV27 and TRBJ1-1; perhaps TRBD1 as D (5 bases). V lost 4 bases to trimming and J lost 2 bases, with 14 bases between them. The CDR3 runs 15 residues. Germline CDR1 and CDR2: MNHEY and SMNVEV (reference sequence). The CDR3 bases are TGTGCCAGCAGTTCATTACAGGCCCTCAACACTGAAGCTTTCTTT. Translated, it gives CASSSLQALNTEAFF.

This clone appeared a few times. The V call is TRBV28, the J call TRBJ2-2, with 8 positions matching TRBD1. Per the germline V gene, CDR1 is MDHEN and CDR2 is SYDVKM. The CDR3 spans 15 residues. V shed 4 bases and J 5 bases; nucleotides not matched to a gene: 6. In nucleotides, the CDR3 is TGTGCCAGCAGTTCGCCGGGACAGGCAACCGGGGAGCTGTTTTTT. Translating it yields CASSSPGQATGELFF.

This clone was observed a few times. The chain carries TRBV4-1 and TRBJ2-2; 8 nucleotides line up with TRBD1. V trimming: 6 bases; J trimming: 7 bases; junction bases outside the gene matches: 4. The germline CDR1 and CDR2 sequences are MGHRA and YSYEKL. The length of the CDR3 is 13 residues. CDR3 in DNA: TGCGCCAGCAGACAGGGGGTTAGCGGGGAGCTGTTTTTT. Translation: CASRQGVSGELFF.

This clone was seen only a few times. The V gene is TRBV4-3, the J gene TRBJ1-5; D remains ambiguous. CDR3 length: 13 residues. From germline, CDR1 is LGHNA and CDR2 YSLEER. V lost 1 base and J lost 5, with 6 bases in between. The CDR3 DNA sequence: TGCGCCAGCAGCCAAGTCCCTGATCAGCCCCAGCATTTT. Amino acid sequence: CASSQVPDQPQHF.

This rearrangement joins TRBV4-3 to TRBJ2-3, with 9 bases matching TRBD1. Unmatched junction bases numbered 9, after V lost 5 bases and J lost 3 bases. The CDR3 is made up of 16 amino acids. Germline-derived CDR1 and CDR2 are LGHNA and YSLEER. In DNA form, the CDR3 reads TGCGCCAGCAGCTCCGGACCGGGACAGGGAACAGATACGCAGTATTTT. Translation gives CASSSGPGQGTDTQYF.

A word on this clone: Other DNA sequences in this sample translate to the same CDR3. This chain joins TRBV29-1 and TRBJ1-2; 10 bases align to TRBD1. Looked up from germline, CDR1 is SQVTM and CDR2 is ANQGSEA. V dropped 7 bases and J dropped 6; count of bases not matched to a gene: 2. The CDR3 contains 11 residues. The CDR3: CSAGTGDGYTF. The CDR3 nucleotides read TGCAGCGCCGGGACAGGGGATGGCTACACCTTC.

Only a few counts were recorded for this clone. CDR3 DNA sequence: TGTGCCAGCAGCTTACACAGCACAGATACGCAGTATTTT. Translating it yields CASSLHSTDTQYF. This chain connects TRBV5-6 to TRBJ2-3, with D unclear. Germline values: CDR1 SGHDT, CDR2 YYEEEE. V was clipped by 2 bases and J by 0 bases, with 4 bases between them. CDR3 length: 13 amino acids.

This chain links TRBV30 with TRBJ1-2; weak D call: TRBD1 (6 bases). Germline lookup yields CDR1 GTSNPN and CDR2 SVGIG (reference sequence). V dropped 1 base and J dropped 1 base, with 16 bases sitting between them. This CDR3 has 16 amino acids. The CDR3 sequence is CAWSGLGTLYNYGYTF. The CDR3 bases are TGTGCCTGGAGTGGCCTAGGGACACTCTATAACTATGGCTACACCTTC.